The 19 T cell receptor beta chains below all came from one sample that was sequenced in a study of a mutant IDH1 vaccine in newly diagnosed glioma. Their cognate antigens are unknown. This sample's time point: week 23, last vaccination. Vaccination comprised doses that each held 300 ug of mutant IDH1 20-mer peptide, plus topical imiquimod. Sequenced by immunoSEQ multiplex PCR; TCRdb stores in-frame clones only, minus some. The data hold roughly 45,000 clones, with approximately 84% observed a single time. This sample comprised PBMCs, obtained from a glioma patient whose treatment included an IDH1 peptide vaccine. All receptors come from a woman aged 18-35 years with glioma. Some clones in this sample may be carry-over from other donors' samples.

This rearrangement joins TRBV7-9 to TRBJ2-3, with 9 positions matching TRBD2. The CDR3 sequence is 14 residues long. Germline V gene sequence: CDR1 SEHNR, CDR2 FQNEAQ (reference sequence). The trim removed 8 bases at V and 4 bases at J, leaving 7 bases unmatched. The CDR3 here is CASAEAGGPDTQYF. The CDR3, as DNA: TGTGCCAGCGCGGAGGCGGGGGGGCCAGATACGCAGTATTTT. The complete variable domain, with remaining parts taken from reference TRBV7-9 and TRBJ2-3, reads DTGVSQNPRHKITKRGQNVTFRCDPISEHNRLYWYRQTLGQGPEFLTYFQNEAQLEKSRLLSDRFSAERPKGSFSTLEIQRTEQGDSAMYLCASAEAGGPDTQYFGPGTRLTVL.

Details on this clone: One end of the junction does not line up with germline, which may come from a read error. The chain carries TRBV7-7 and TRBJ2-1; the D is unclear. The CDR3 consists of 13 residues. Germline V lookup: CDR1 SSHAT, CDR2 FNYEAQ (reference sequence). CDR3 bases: TGTGCTAGCAGCCTCAGCTCCTACAATGAGCAGTTCTTC. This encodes CASSLSSYNEQFF.

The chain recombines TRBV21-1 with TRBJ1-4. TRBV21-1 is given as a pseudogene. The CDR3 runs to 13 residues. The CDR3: CASSSGDNEKLFF. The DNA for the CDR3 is TGTGCCAGCAGCAGCGGGGATAATGAAAAACTGTTTTTT.

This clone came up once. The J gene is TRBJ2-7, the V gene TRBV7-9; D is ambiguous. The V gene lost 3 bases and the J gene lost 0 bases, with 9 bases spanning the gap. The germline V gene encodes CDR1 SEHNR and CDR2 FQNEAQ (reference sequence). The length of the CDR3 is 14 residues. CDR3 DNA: TGTGCCAGCAGCTTGGCCAGGAGCTCCTACGAGCAGTACTTC. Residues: CASSLARSSYEQYF.

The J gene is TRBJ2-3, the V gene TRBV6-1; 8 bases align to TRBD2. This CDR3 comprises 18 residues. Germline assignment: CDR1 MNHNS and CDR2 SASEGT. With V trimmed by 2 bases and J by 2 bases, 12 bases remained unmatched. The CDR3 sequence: CASSEKAGGAGATDTQYF. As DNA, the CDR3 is TGTGCCAGCAGTGAAAAAGCCGGGGGGGCGGGGGCCACAGATACGCAGTATTTT.

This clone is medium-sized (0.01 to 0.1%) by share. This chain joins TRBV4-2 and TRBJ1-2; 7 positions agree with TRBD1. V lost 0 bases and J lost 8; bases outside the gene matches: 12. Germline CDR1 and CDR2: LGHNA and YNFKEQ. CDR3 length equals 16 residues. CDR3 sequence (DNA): TGTGCCAGCAGCCAAGAGCGGTTTACAGGGGATAACGGCTACACCTTC. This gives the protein CASSQERFTGDNGYTF.

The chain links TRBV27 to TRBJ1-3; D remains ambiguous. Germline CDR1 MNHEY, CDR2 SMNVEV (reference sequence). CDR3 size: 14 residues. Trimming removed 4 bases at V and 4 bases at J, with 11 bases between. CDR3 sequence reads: CASSSGVVGNTIYF. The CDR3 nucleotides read TGTGCCAGCAGTTCGGGCGTCGTGGGAAACACCATATATTTT.

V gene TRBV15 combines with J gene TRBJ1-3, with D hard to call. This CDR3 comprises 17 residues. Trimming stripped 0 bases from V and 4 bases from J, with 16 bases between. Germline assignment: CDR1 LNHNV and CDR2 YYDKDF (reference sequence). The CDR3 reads CATSRDFENPAGNTIYF. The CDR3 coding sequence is TGTGCCACCAGCAGAGATTTTGAAAACCCCGCGGGAAACACCATATATTTT. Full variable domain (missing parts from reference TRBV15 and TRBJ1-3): DAMVIQNPRYQVTQFGKPVTLSCSQTLNHNVMYWYQQKSSQAPKLLFHYYDKDFNNEADTPDNFQSRRPNTSFCFLDIRSPGLGDTAMYLCATSRDFENPAGNTIYFGEGSWLTVV.

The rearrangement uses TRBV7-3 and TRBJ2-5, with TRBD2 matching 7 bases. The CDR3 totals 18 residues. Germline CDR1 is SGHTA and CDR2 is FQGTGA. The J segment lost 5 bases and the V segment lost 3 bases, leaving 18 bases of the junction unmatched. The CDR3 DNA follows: TGTGCCAGCAGCTTGGTCCTTTACGGGGAGGGCCGTTGGGAGACCCAGTACTTC. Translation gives CASSLVLYGEGRWETQYF.

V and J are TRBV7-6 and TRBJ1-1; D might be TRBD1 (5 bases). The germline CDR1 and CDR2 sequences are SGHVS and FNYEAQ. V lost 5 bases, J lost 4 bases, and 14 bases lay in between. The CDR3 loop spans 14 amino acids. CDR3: CASSAEGASTEAFF. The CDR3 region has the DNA TGTGCCAGCAGCGCCGAAGGGGCCAGCACTGAAGCTTTCTTT.

The CDR3 loop reads CASSYSTWADTQYF. CDR3 in DNA: TGTGCCAGCAGTTACTCGACCTGGGCTGATACGCAGTATTTT. This chain joins TRBV6-5 and TRBJ2-3; D ambiguous. V was trimmed by 0 bases and J by 6 bases, leaving 10 bases between them. From germline, CDR1 is MNHEY and CDR2 SVGAGI. CDR3 size: 14 residues.

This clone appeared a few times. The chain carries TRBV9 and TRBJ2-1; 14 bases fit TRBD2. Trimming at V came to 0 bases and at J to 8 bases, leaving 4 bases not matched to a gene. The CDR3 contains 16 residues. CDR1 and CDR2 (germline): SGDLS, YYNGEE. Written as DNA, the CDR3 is TGTGCCAGCAGCGTAGGACTAGCGGGAGGGCTTGATGAGCAGTTCTTC. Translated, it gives CASSVGLAGGLDEQFF.

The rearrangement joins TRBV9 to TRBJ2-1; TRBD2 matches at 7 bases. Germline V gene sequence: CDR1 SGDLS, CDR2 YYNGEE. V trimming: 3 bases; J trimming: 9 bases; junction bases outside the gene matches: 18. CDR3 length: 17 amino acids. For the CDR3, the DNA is TGTGCCAGCAGCGAGGGTCCGAGGACTAGTTCCCTGGGTGAGCAGTTCTTC. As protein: CASSEGPRTSSLGEQFF.

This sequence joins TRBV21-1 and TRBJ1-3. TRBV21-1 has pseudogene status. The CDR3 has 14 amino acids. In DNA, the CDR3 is TGTGCCAGCAGCCCGTGGGACTCTGGAAACACCATATATTTT. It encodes CASSPWDSGNTIYF.

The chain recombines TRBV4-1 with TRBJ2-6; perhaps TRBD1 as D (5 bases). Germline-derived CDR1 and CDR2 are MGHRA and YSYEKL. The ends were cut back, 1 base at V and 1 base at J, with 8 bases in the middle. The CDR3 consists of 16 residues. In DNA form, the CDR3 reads TGCGCCAGCAGCCAAGTCCAGGGTTCTGGGGCCAACGTCCTGACTTTC. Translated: CASSQVQGSGANVLTF.

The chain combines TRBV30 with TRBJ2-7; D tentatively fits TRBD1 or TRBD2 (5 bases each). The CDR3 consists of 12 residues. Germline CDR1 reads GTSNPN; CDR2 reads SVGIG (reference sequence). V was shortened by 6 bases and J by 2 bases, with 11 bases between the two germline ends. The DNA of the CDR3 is TGTGCCTGCTGGGACGCCGCCTACGAGCAGTACTTC. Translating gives CACWDAAYEQYF.

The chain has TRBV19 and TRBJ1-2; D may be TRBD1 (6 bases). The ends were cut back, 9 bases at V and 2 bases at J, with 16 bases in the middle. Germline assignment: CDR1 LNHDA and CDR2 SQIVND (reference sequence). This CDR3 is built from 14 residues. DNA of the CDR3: TGTGCCAGATCCGGGACACCGTTAAACTATGGCTACACCTTC. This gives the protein CARSGTPLNYGYTF.

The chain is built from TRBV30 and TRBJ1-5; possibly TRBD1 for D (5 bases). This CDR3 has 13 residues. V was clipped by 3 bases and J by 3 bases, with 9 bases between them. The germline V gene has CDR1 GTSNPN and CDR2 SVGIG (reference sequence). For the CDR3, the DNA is TGTGCCTGGAGGGAGGGGTACAATCAGCCCCAGCATTTT. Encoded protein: CAWREGYNQPQHF.

CDR3 residues: CASSQDKIGTFSGNTIYF. CDR3 bases: TGCGCCAGCAGCCAAGACAAGATAGGGACTTTCTCTGGAAACACCATATATTTT. The rearrangement joins TRBV4-3 to TRBJ1-3; D may be TRBD1 (5 bases). This CDR3 spans 18 amino acids. CDR1 is LGHNA and CDR2 is YSLEER in the germline V gene. V lost 0 bases and J 0 bases, leaving 15 bases between the germline ends.